This TCR beta chain comes out of a study of CD8 T cells in cerebrospinal fluid in Alzheimer's disease. Each CDR3 protein gets one entry in TCRdb, which reprocessed the 10x single-cell sequencing reads and gives no DNA. The sample totals about 810 distinct CDR3 sequences. The CDR3 is 15 residues long. Germline V CDR1 and CDR2: DFQATT, SNEGSKA (reference sequence). Findings of the study overall: Expanded clones of at least 3% were commoner in Alzheimer's patients than healthy subjects. Finding EBV-specific TCRs in cerebrospinal fluid does not show EBV causes Alzheimer's disease.

This clonotype is deemed large by its frequency. Its target is not known. The receptor was derived from a human donor with Parkinson's disease. The specimen sequenced was cerebrospinal fluid. This chain links TRBV20-1 with TRBJ1-1; no DNA is available, so the TRBD1 call from TCRdb remains unchecked. The CDR3 reads CSARDQGAWNTEAFF.